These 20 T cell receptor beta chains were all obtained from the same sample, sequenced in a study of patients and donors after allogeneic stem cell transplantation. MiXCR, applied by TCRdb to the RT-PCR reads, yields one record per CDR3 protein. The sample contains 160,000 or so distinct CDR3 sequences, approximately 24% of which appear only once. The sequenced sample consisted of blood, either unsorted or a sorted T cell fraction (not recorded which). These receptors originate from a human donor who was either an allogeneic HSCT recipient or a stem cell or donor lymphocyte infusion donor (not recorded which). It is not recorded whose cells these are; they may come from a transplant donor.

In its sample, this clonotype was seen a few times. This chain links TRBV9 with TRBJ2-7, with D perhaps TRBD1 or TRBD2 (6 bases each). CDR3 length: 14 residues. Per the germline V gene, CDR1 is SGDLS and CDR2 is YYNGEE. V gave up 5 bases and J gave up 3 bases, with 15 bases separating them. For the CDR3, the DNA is TGTGCCAGCAGTCGGGGGCCCCAGGACTACGAGCAGTACTTC. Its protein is CASSRGPQDYEQYF.

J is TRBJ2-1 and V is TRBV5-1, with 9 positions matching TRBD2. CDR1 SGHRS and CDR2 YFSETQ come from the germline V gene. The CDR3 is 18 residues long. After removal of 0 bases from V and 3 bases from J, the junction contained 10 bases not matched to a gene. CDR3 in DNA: TGCGCCAGCAGCTTGGCAGGTAGCGGGAGACCCCACTACAATGAGCAGTTCTTC. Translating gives CASSLAGSGRPHYNEQFF.

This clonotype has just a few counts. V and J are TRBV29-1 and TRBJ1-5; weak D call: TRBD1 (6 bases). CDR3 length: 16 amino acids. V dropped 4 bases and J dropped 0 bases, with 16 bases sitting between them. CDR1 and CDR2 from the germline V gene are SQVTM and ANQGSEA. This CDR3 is CSVGNGTIYSNQPQHF. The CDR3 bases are TGCAGCGTTGGGAACGGGACAATATATAGCAATCAGCCCCAGCATTTT.

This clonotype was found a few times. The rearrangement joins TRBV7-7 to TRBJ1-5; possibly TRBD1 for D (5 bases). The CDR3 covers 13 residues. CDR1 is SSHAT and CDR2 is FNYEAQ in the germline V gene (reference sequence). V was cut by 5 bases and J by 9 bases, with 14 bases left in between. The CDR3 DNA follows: TGTGCCAGCAGCCCAGTTAGTGGGGGGCCCCAGCATTTT. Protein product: CASSPVSGGPQHF.

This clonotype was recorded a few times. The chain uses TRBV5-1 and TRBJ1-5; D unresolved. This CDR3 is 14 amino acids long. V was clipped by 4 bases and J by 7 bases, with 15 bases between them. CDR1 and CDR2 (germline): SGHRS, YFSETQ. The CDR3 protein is CASSTGRPGQPQHF. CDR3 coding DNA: TGCGCCAGCAGCACCGGACGGCCGGGGCAGCCCCAGCATTTT.

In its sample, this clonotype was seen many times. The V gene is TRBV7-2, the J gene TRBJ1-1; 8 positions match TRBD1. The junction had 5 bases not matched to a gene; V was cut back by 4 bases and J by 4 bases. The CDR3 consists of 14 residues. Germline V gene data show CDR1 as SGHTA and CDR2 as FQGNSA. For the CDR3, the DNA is TGTGCCAGCAGCTCGCAGGGGGCAAGCACTGAAGCTTTCTTT. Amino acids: CASSSQGASTEAFF. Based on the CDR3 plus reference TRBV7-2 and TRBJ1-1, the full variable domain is GAGVSQSPSNKVTEKGKDVELRCDPISGHTALYWYRQSLGQGLEFLIYFQGNSAPDKSGLPSDRFSAERTGGSVSTLTIQRTQQEDSAVYLCASSSQGASTEAFFGQGTRLTVV.

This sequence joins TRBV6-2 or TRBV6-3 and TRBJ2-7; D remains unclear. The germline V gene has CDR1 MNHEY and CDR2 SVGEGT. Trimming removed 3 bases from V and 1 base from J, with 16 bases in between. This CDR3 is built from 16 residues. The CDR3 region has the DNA TGTGCCAGCAGTTATCGGGTCAAGGGTGTTTCCTACGAGCAGTACTTC. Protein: CASSYRVKGVSYEQYF.

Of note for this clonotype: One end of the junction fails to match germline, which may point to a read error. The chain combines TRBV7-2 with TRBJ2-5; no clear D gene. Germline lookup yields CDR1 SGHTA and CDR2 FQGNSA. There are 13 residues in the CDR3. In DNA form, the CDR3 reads TGTGCCAGCAGCTTAGCGCTGGGCTCCCACGAGGACTTC. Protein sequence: CASSLALGSHEDF.

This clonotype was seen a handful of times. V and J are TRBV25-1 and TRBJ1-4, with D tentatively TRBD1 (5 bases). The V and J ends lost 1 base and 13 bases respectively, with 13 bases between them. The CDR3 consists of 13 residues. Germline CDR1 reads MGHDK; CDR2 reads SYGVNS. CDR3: CASSEWETARLFF. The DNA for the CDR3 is TGTGCCAGCAGTGAATGGGAGACAGCCCGACTGTTTTTT.

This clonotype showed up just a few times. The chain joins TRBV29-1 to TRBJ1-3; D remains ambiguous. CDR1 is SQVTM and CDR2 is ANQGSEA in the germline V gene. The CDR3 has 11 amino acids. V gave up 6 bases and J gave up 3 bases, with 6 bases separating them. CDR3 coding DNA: TGCAGCGTCCAGAATGGAAACACCATATATTTT. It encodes CSVQNGNTIYF.

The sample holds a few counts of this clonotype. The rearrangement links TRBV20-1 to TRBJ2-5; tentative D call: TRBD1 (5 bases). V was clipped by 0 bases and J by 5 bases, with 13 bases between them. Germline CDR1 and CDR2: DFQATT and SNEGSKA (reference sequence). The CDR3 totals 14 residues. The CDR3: CSARERTLLETQYF. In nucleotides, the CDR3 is TGCAGTGCTAGAGAACGGACACTTCTGGAGACCCAGTACTTC.

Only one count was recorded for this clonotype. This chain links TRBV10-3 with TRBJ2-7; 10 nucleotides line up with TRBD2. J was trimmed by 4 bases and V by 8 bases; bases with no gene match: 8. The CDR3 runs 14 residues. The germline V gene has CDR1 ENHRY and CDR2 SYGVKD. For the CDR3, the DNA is TGTGCCATCGGGTCAGCGGGAGGGCAGTACGAGCAGTACTTC. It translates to CAIGSAGGQYEQYF.

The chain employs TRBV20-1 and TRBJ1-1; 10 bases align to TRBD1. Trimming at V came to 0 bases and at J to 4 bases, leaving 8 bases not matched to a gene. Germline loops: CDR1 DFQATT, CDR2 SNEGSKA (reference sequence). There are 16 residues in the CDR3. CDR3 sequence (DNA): TGCAGTGCTAGAGATCTTGTGACAGGGGGCGGCACTGAAGCTTTCTTT. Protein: CSARDLVTGGGTEAFF.

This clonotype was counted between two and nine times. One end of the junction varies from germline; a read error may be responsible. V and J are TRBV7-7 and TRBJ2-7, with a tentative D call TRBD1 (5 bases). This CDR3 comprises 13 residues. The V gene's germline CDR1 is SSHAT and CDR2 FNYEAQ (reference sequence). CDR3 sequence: CASSLFQGNEQYF. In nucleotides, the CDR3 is TGTGCTAGCAGCTTATTTCAGGGTAACGAGCAGTACTTC.

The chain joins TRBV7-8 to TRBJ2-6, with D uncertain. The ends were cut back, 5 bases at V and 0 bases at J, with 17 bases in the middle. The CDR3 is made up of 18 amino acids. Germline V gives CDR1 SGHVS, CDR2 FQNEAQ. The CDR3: CASSPNSLTYSGANVLTF. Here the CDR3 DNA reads TGTGCCAGCAGCCCGAACAGTCTTACCTACTCTGGGGCCAACGTCCTGACTTTC.

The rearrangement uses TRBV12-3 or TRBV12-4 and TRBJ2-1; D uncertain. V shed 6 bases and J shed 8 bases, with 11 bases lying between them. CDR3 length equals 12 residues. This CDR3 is CASSKPAHEQFF. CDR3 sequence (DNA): TGTGCCAGCAGCAAACCGGCCCATGAGCAGTTCTTC.

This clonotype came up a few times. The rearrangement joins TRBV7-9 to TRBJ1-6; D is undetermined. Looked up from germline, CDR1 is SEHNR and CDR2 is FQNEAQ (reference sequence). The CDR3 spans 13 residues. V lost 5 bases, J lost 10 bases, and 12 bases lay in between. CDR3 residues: CASSPFGASPLHF. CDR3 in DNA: TGTGCCAGCAGCCCATTCGGAGCATCACCCCTCCACTTT.

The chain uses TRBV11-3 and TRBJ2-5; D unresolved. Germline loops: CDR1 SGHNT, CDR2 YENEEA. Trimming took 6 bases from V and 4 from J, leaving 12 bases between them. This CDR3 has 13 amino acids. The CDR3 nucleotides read TGTGCCAGCAGGATACCCCCCGGAGAGACCCAGTACTTC. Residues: CASRIPPGETQYF.

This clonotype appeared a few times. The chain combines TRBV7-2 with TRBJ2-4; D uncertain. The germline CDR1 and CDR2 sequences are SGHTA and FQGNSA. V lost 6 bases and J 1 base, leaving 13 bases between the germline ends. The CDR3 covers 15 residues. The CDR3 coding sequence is TGTGCCAGCAGGTGGGCCTCAGACGCCAAAAACATTCAGTACTTC. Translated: CASRWASDAKNIQYF.

In nucleotides, the CDR3 is TGTGCCAGCAGCGCCCGGGGCACTGAAGCTTTCTTT. This codes for CASSARGTEAFF. The chain couples TRBV12-3 or TRBV12-4 to TRBJ1-1; D is ambiguous. The CDR3 extends over 12 amino acids. V was trimmed by 6 bases and J by 4 bases, leaving 9 bases between them.